Listed here are 5 T cell receptor beta chains from one sample, sequenced in a study of T cell changes during pregnancy in multiple sclerosis. Here immunoSEQ multiplex PCR was the method, and the copy in TCRdb shows in-frame clones only, minus some. The sample holds tens of thousands of clones; around 89% are singletons and the top ten take more than 3%. The source was CD4+ T cells from peripheral blood mononuclear cells, collected in the first trimester of pregnancy. The receptors originated from a female donor in good health, enrolled as a control in a pregnancy study.

This chain links TRBV4-1 with TRBJ1-1; TRBD1 might be the D (6 bases). V dropped 6 bases and J dropped 1 base, with 9 bases sitting between them. The CDR3 sequence is 13 residues long. CDR1 MGHRA and CDR2 YSYEKL come from the germline V gene. The DNA of the CDR3 is TGCGCCAGCAGACCGGACAGGAACACTGAAGCTTTCTTT. Amino acids: CASRPDRNTEAFF.

This chain links TRBV6-1 with TRBJ1-6; D is perhaps TRBD1 (5 bases). Per germline, CDR1 MNHNS and CDR2 SASEGT. V was cut by 1 base and J by 5 bases, with 6 bases left in between. The CDR3 has 14 residues. The CDR3 nucleotides read TGTGCCAGCAGTGAAGGGACACATAATTCACCCCTCCACTTT. Its protein is CASSEGTHNSPLHF.

The gene calls are TRBV28 and TRBJ1-2; D possibly corresponds to TRBD1 (6 bases). Per germline, CDR1 MDHEN and CDR2 SYDVKM. The V gene lost 2 bases and the J gene lost 2 bases, with 15 bases spanning the gap. The CDR3 has 16 amino acids. CDR3 nucleotide sequence: TGTGCCAGCAGTTTAGCAGGACAGCCGAAAAACTATGGCTACACCTTC. Protein: CASSLAGQPKNYGYTF.

The V gene is TRBV5-1, the J gene TRBJ2-1; 7 bases agree with TRBD1. CDR1 is SGHRS, CDR2 YFSETQ, per germline. The V and J ends lost 4 bases and 7 bases, in that order; junction bases with no gene match: 5. The CDR3 length is 13 residues. For the CDR3, the DNA is TGCGCCAGCAGCAGGGGACAGCTTAATGAGCAGTTCTTC. It codes for CASSRGQLNEQFF. The whole variable domain, filled in from reference TRBV5-1 and TRBJ2-1, reads KAGVTQTPRYLIKTRGQQVTLSCSPISGHRSVSWYQQTPGQGLQFLFEYFSETQRNKGNFPGRFSGRQFSNSRSEMNVSTLELGDSALYLCASSRGQLNEQFFGPGTRLTVL.

CDR3 loop: CASSQGLAGKGVVRTQYF. The CDR3 DNA follows: TGTGCCAGCAGCCAAGGGCTAGCGGGGAAGGGTGTGGTACGGACGCAGTATTTT. J is TRBJ2-3 and V is TRBV14; 9 bases are a match to TRBD2. The length of the CDR3 is 18 residues. V lost 1 base and J lost 9; bases outside the gene matches: 17. Germline-derived CDR1 and CDR2 are SGHDN and FVKESK.